The rows below give T cell receptor beta chains drawn from one sample of a study of cytomegalovirus exposure and HLA in healthy donors. Profiled with immunoSEQ multiplex PCR; TCRdb holds only in-frame clones, not every one. The top ten hold about 5.7% of the sample, which has roughly 97,000 clones, about a tenth seen once. The specimen was PBMCs. These receptors were taken from a man aged 40-49 years in good health and CMV-seropositive. Both conserved end residues are part of each CDR3. A D gene is named only where the DNA matches it firmly. Clone size is shown for a subset of rows, as once, few, many or a class of expanded clone.

CDR3: CASSEAPVNTEAFF
DNA: TGTGCCAGCAGTGAGGCCCCCGTGAACACTGAAGCTTTCTTT
V: TRBV2
size: medium-sized
J: TRBJ1-1
D: -

CDR3: CASSLVSSGANNEQFF
DNA: TGTGCCAGCAGCTTAGTCTCCAGCGGGGCCAACAATGAGCAGTTCTTC
V: TRBV7-2
size: few
J: TRBJ2-1
D: TRBD2

CDR3: CASSPQGTHNSPLHF
DNA: TGTGCCAGCAGCCCCCAGGGGACCCATAATTCACCCCTCCACTTT
V: TRBV11-2
size: few
J: TRBJ1-6
D: -

CDR3: CASSSLGLAASEQYF
DNA: TGTGCCAGTAGTTCCCTTGGACTAGCGGCTAGCGAGCAGTACTTC
V: TRBV19
size: -
J: TRBJ2-7
D: TRBD2

CDR3: CASSQTGTGTHEQYF
DNA: TGCGCCAGCAGCCAAACCGGGACAGGGACCCACGAGCAGTACTTC
V: TRBV4-1
size: few
J: TRBJ2-7
D: TRBD1

CDR3: CASSETRSGANVLTF
DNA: TGCGCCAGCAGCGAAACGAGATCTGGGGCTAACGTCCTGACTTTC
V: TRBV5-1
size: few
J: TRBJ2-6
D: -

CDR3: CASSERDRKAFF
DNA: TGTGCCAGCAGTGAACGGGACAGGAAAGCTTTCTTT
V: TRBV25-1
size: few
J: TRBJ1-1
D: TRBD1

CDR3: CASSLVRLAGNNEQFF
DNA: TGTGCCAGCAGCTTAGTTCGGCTAGCGGGTAACAATGAGCAGTTCTTC
V: TRBV7-8
size: few
J: TRBJ2-1
D: TRBD2

CDR3: CASSETSGNYNEQFF
DNA: TGTGCCAGCAGCGAGACTAGCGGGAACTACAATGAGCAGTTCTTC
V: TRBV9
size: few
J: TRBJ2-1
D: TRBD2

CDR3: CASSEKGNIDYGYTF
DNA: TGTGCCAGCAGTGAAAAGGGGAACATTGACTATGGCTACACCTTC
V: TRBV25-1
size: few
J: TRBJ1-2
D: -

CDR3: CASSEASTGGVYGYTF
DNA: TGTGCCAGCAGTGAAGCGTCGACAGGGGGCGTATATGGCTACACCTTC
V: TRBV6-1
size: -
J: TRBJ1-2
D: TRBD1

CDR3: CASSLGGGFYNEQFF
DNA: TGCGCCAGCAGCTTAGGCGGGGGGTTCTACAATGAGCAGTTCTTC
V: TRBV5-1
size: -
J: TRBJ2-1
D: TRBD2

CDR3: CASPEGSASSYEQYF
DNA: TGTGCCAGCCCCGAAGGTAGCGCTTCTTCCTACGAGCAGTACTTC
V: TRBV25-1
size: -
J: TRBJ2-7
D: -

CDR3: CASNPGLGRSSYNEQFF
DNA: TGTGCCAGCAACCCTGGTCTAGGGAGAAGCTCCTACAATGAGCAGTTCTTC
V: TRBV27
size: few
J: TRBJ2-1
D: -

CDR3: CASSQEGPGYEQYF
DNA: TGCGCCAGCAGCCAAGAGGGCCCAGGGTACGAGCAGTACTTC
V: TRBV4-3
size: -
J: TRBJ2-7
D: -

CDR3: CASSIRLAGVYYNEQFF
DNA: TGTGCCAGTAGTATAAGACTAGCGGGAGTATACTACAATGAGCAGTTCTTC
V: TRBV19
size: -
J: TRBJ2-1
D: TRBD2

CDR3: CASSSGTSGNADTQYF
DNA: TGCGCCAGCAGCTCAGGGACTAGCGGGAACGCAGATACGCAGTATTTT
V: TRBV5-1
size: -
J: TRBJ2-3
D: TRBD2

CDR3: CASSLRLAGVFSYEQYF
DNA: TGCGCCAGCAGCTTGCGACTAGCGGGAGTCTTCTCCTACGAGCAGTACTTC
V: TRBV5-1
size: -
J: TRBJ2-7
D: TRBD2

CDR3: CASSLEGLAGVGSYNEQFF
DNA: TGCGCCAGCAGCTTGGAAGGACTAGCGGGAGTGGGGTCCTACAATGAGCAGTTCTTC
V: TRBV5-1
size: -
J: TRBJ2-1
D: TRBD2

CDR3: CASRADSDEQYF
DNA: TGTGCCAGCAGAGCCGACTCGGACGAGCAGTACTTC
V: TRBV2
size: few
J: TRBJ2-7
D: -

CDR3: CASRGDRGSEQYF
DNA: TGTGCCAGCAGGGGGGACAGGGGGAGCGAGCAGTACTTC
V: TRBV6-5
size: few
J: TRBJ2-7
D: TRBD1

CDR3: CASSLATSGSTQYF
DNA: TGTGCCAGCAGCTTAGCGACTAGCGGGAGTACCCAGTACTTC
V: TRBV7-2
size: many
J: TRBJ2-5
D: TRBD2

CDR3: CASSRRTSGGFYEQYF
DNA: TGTGCCAGCAGCCGAAGGACTAGCGGGGGGTTCTACGAGCAGTACTTC
V: TRBV5-6
size: few
J: TRBJ2-7
D: TRBD2

CDR3: CASSSKGTGLLPGTGELFF
DNA: TGTGCCAGCAGCTCAAAGGGCACAGGCCTCCTACCAGGGACCGGGGAGCTGTTTTTT
V: TRBV14
size: -
J: TRBJ2-2
D: -

CDR3: CASSEPLAYNEQFF
DNA: TGTGCCAGCAGCGAACCCCTAGCGTACAATGAGCAGTTCTTC
V: TRBV27
size: -
J: TRBJ2-1
D: -

CDR3: CSANSGYNEQFF
DNA: TGCAGCGCCAATAGCGGATACAATGAGCAGTTCTTC
V: TRBV29-1
size: -
J: TRBJ2-1
D: -

CDR3: CASSQGRARMFTDTQYF
DNA: TGTGCCAGCAGCCAGGGGCGTGCTAGGATGTTCACAGATACGCAGTATTTT
V: TRBV11-2
size: few
J: TRBJ2-3
D: -

CDR3: CASSEAPGVSYNEQFF
DNA: TGCGCCAGCAGTGAGGCCCCGGGGGTCTCCTACAATGAGCAGTTCTTC
V: TRBV10-1
size: -
J: TRBJ2-1
D: -

CDR3: CASRLDRGTYEQYF
DNA: TGCGCCAGCAGACTGGACAGGGGGACCTACGAGCAGTACTTC
V: TRBV4-1
size: -
J: TRBJ2-7
D: TRBD1

CDR3: CASSSDGIYEQYF
DNA: TGTGCCAGCAGCTCCGACGGGATCTACGAGCAGTACTTC
V: TRBV5-4
size: few
J: TRBJ2-7
D: -

CDR3: CASSGGLAGSYEQYF
DNA: TGTGCCAGCAGTGGGGGACTAGCGGGATCCTACGAGCAGTACTTC
V: TRBV6-1
size: -
J: TRBJ2-7
D: TRBD2

CDR3: CASSYGGGPDYGYTF
DNA: TGTGCCAGCAGTTACGGGGGGGGCCCAGACTATGGCTACACCTTC
V: TRBV6-5
size: -
J: TRBJ1-2
D: -

CDR3: CASSPNGGARYGYTF
DNA: TGTGCCAGCAGCCCCAATGGGGGGGCGAGATATGGCTACACCTTC
V: TRBV6-5
size: few
J: TRBJ1-2
D: -

CDR3: CASSTPGQGTNEQFF
DNA: TGTGCCAGCAGCACCCCGGGACAGGGCACCAATGAGCAGTTCTTC
V: TRBV7-8
size: -
J: TRBJ2-1
D: TRBD1

CDR3: CASSVGGNSYNEQFF
DNA: TGTGCCAGCAGTGTCGGTGGTAACTCCTACAATGAGCAGTTCTTC
V: TRBV6-1
size: -
J: TRBJ2-1
D: -

CDR3: CASSSPQGPNTGELFF
DNA: TGTGCCAGCAGCTCCCCACAGGGTCCAAACACCGGGGAGCTGTTTTTT
V: TRBV7-8
size: -
J: TRBJ2-2
D: -

CDR3: CASSQLAGANEQFF
DNA: TGTGCCAGCAGTCAGTTAGCGGGAGCTAATGAGCAGTTCTTC
V: TRBV28
size: -
J: TRBJ2-1
D: TRBD2

CDR3: CASSREARGLPNEQYF
DNA: TGTGCAAGCAGCCGCGAGGCCCGGGGACTTCCCAACGAGCAGTACTTC
V: TRBV4-2
size: few
J: TRBJ2-7
D: -

CDR3: CASGPTPSSYNEQFF
DNA: TGTGCTAGTGGACCCACACCTAGCTCCTACAATGAGCAGTTCTTC
V: TRBV12-5
size: -
J: TRBJ2-1
D: -

CDR3: CSAEKRVEQYF
DNA: TGCAGTGCTGAGAAACGGGTCGAGCAGTACTTC
V: TRBV20-1
size: -
J: TRBJ2-7
D: -

CDR3: CASSIGTVDEQYF
DNA: TGCGCCAGCAGCATCGGGACAGTGGACGAGCAGTACTTC
V: TRBV5-1
size: few
J: TRBJ2-7
D: TRBD1

CDR3: CASSLHHRGHEQYF
DNA: TGTGCCAGCAGTCTCCACCACAGGGGGCACGAGCAGTACTTC
V: TRBV28
size: -
J: TRBJ2-7
D: TRBD1

CDR3: CASSVGGGIRDEQFF
DNA: TGTGCCAGCAGCGTAGGGGGAGGGATCCGGGATGAGCAGTTCTTC
V: TRBV9
size: few
J: TRBJ2-1
D: TRBD2

CDR3: CASRPPGQFSYEQYF
DNA: TGTGCCAGCAGACCCCCGGGACAGTTTTCCTACGAGCAGTACTTC
V: TRBV6-5
size: few
J: TRBJ2-7
D: TRBD1

CDR3: CASSAYSGRTDTQYF
DNA: TGTGCCAGCAGTGCTTATAGCGGGAGGACGGATACGCAGTATTTT
V: TRBV6-5
size: -
J: TRBJ2-3
D: TRBD2

CDR3: CSVTQGSYEQFF
DNA: TGCAGCGTAACACAGGGTTCGTATGAGCAGTTCTTC
V: TRBV29-1
size: few
J: TRBJ2-1
D: -

CDR3: CASSSGDRGSNQPQHF
DNA: TGTGCCAGCAGCTCGGGGGACAGGGGAAGCAATCAGCCCCAGCATTTT
V: TRBV5-6
size: -
J: TRBJ1-5
D: TRBD1

CDR3: CASSLVGTNNQPQHF
DNA: TGTGCCAGCAGCTTAGTCGGGACAAATAATCAGCCCCAGCATTTT
V: TRBV7-2
size: -
J: TRBJ1-5
D: -

CDR3: CASSRTEAEKLFF
DNA: TGTGCCAGCAGCCGGACAGAGGCGGAAAAACTGTTTTTT
V: TRBV7-9
size: few
J: TRBJ1-4
D: -

CDR3: CASSLGGGAEKLFF
DNA: TGCGCCAGCAGCTTGGGGGGGGGAGCTGAAAAACTGTTTTTT
V: TRBV5-1
size: -
J: TRBJ1-4
D: -

CDR3: CASSPPSAGDNTGELFF
DNA: TGTGCCAGCTCACCACCGAGTGCAGGGGACAACACCGGGGAGCTGTTTTTT
V: TRBV18
size: few
J: TRBJ2-2
D: -

CDR3: CASSYSTVNYEQYF
DNA: TGTGCCAGCAGTTACTCGACAGTCAACTACGAGCAGTACTTC
V: TRBV6-6
size: -
J: TRBJ2-7
D: -